This entry lists 5 T cell receptor beta chains sequenced from one sample in a study of blood T cell repertoires in COVID-19. Libraries were prepared by immunoSEQ multiplex PCR; TCRdb keeps only in-frame clonotypes and omits some of them. The sample consists of around 57,000 clones, 90% of them appearing once. The sequenced sample consisted of peripheral blood. The origin of the receptors is a man in his fifties with acute or convalescent COVID-19.

The V call is TRBV24-1, the J call TRBJ2-2; possibly TRBD2 for D (5 bases). CDR3 size: 15 residues. Germline V gene sequence: CDR1 KGHDR, CDR2 SFDVKD. V was trimmed by 4 bases and J by 0 bases, leaving 8 bases between them. In DNA form, the CDR3 reads TGTGCCACCAGTGACCCGGGGACGAACACCGGGGAGCTGTTTTTT. It yields the protein CATSDPGTNTGELFF.

CDR3 coding DNA: TGTGCCAGCAGTGATCGAAGTTCGGCGGGGAGGCTGGGCAATCAGCCCCAGCATTTT. It yields the protein CASSDRSSAGRLGNQPQHF. The V and J genes are TRBV6-1 and TRBJ1-5; no definite D call. V lost 3 bases, J lost 2 bases, and 23 bases lay in between. CDR1 is MNHNS, CDR2 SASEGT, per germline. The CDR3 contains 19 residues.

The count of this clone is one. The chain joins TRBV20-1 to TRBJ2-3; 9 bases map to TRBD2. With V trimmed by 3 bases and J by 2 bases, 3 bases remained unmatched. The CDR3 runs 14 residues. Germline assignment: CDR1 DFQATT and CDR2 SNEGSKA (reference sequence). DNA of the CDR3: TGCAGTGCTAGTGGACTAGCGACCACAGATACGCAGTATTTT. Its translation: CSASGLATTDTQYF.

The rearrangement links TRBV3-1 (or the pseudogene TRBV3-2) to TRBJ2-1; 11 bases align to TRBD1. J gave up 5 bases and V 1 base, and 1 base lay outside the gene matches. This CDR3 has 15 amino acids. CDR1 LGHDT and CDR2 YNNKEL come from the germline V gene (reference sequence). The CDR3 nucleotides are TGTGCCAGCAGCCAAGGGGACAGGGGGGACAATGAGCAGTTCTTC. Protein: CASSQGDRGDNEQFF.

The DNA of the CDR3 is TGTGCCACCAGTGTCGCGGGAGTTTGGAATGAGCAGTTCTTC. As protein: CATSVAGVWNEQFF. The V and J genes are TRBV24-1 and TRBJ2-1; 7 bases align to TRBD2. The CDR3 loop spans 14 amino acids. Germline values: CDR1 KGHDR, CDR2 SFDVKD. Losses at the gene ends were 5 bases for V and 7 bases for J; bases not matched to a gene: 7.